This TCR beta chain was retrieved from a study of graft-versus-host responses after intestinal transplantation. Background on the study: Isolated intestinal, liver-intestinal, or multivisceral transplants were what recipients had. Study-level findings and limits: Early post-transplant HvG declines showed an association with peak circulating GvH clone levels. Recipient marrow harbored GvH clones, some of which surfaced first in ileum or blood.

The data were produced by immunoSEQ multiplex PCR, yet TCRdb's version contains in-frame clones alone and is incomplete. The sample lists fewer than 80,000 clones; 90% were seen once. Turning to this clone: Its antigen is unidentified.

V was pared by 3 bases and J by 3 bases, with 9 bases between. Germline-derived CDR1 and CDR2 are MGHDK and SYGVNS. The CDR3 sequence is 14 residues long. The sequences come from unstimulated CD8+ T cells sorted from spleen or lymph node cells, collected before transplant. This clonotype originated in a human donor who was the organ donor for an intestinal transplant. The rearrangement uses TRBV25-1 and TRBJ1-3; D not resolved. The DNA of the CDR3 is TGTGCCAGCAGTGACGCCGGGGTTGGAAACACCATATATTTT. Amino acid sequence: CASSDAGVGNTIYF.